Each of the 2 T cell receptor beta chains below was sequenced from the same sample in a study of naive CD8 T cells in extremely preterm neonates. Elective cesarean births at roughly 35-43 weeks, without labor or membrane rupture, supplied the cord blood. Using immunoSEQ multiplex PCR, the repertoire was profiled, and TCRdb retains in-frame clones only, with some absent. The table lists 4,000 to 6,000 clones, about 97% of them singletons. Sequenced input: naive CD8+ T cells from cord blood. The receptors stem from a newborn in good health.

This clone was found once. The rearrangement uses TRBV5-6 and TRBJ2-4; 11 positions match TRBD1. The CDR3 is 16 residues long. V shed 3 bases and J 4 bases; nucleotides not matched to a gene: 6. The V gene's germline CDR1 is SGHDT and CDR2 YYEEEE. The DNA for the CDR3 is TGTGCCAGCAGCTCTCGGACAGGGGGCACTAAAAACATTCAGTACTTC. Translation gives CASSSRTGGTKNIQYF. The whole variable domain, remainder taken from reference TRBV5-6 and TRBJ2-4, is DAGVTQSPTHLIKTRGQQVTLRCSPKSGHDTVSWYQQALGQGPQFIFQYYEEEERQRGNFPDRFSGHQFPNYSSELNVNALLLGDSALYLCASSSRTGGTKNIQYFGAGTRLSVL.

As regards this clone: An end of the junction does not agree with germline; a read error may underlie this. Within the sample, other DNA sequences also encode this same CDR3. This chain connects TRBV9 to TRBJ2-7; 12 bases agree with TRBD2. Germline V CDR1 and CDR2: SGDLS, YYNGEE. There are 13 residues in the CDR3. The CDR3 sequence: CASTRLAGDEQYF. DNA of the CDR3: TGTGCCAGCACCAGACTAGCGGGGGACGAGCAATACTTC.